This entry lists 2 T cell receptor beta chains sequenced from one sample in a study of STAT3 mutations in large granular lymphocyte leukemia. Notes on the study in general: In T-cell large granular lymphocyte leukemia, about half of patients showed multiple immunodominant subclonotypes.

Antigens of these TCRs are unknown. Produced via immunoSEQ multiplex PCR; TCRdb's table is partial and in-frame only. The sample shows 7,000 to 9,500 clones, around 70% of them seen only once. Input material: peripheral blood mononuclear cells. The receptors stem from a middle-aged woman with T-cell large granular lymphocyte leukemia. Some clones in this sample may be carry-over from other donors' samples.

The rearrangement links TRBV5-4 to TRBJ2-1; no reliable D call. Germline V gene sequence: CDR1 SGHNT, CDR2 YYREEE (reference sequence). V lost 0 bases and J 4 bases, leaving 5 bases between the germline ends. The CDR3 is 13 residues long. CDR3 DNA sequence: TGTGCCAGCAGCTTGGCCTCATACAATGAGCAGTTCTTC. Protein: CASSLASYNEQFF.

The V gene is TRBV4-3, the J gene TRBJ1-2, with D possibly being TRBD1 (5 bases). CDR3 length: 11 amino acids. V was shortened by 5 bases and J by 4 bases, with 5 bases between the two germline ends. CDR1 LGHNA and CDR2 YSLEER come from the germline V gene. The CDR3 region is CASSDSYGYTF. The CDR3 nucleotides are TGCGCCAGCAGCGACAGCTATGGCTACACCTTC.